These 23 T cell receptor beta chains originate from one sample sequenced in a study of blood T cell repertoires in COVID-19. Measured with immunoSEQ multiplex PCR; TCRdb has only the in-frame clones, and not every one. The sample contains about 260,000 clones, approximately 86% of which appear only once. Sample: peripheral blood. The receptors were gathered from a man aged 25-45 years with active or convalescent COVID-19.

V is TRBV24-1 and J is TRBJ1-4, with a possible D match to TRBD1 (5 bases). The germline V gene has CDR1 KGHDR and CDR2 SFDVKD. Trimming cost V 9 bases and J 4 bases, with 11 bases left between them. The CDR3 has 13 residues. The CDR3 DNA reads as TGTGCCACCCGGTGGGGCCGTAATGAAAAACTGTTTTTT. Its protein is CATRWGRNEKLFF.

With respect to this clone: This same CDR3 is encoded by further DNA sequences in the sample. This chain connects TRBV19 to TRBJ1-1; D is ambiguous. CDR3 length: 13 residues. V lost 3 bases, J lost 2 bases, and 7 bases lay in between. Germline CDR1 and CDR2: LNHDA and SQIVND (reference sequence). CDR3 coding DNA: TGTGCCAGTAGTATCTCCGTTAACACTGAAGCTTTCTTT. It yields the protein CASSISVNTEAFF.

The chain joins TRBV3-1 (or the pseudogene TRBV3-2) to TRBJ1-1; a weak D match, TRBD1 (5 bases). Germline-derived CDR1 and CDR2 are LGHDT and YNNKEL (reference sequence). V was pared by 8 bases and J by 3 bases, with 16 bases between. This CDR3 contains 14 residues. CDR3 DNA sequence: TGTGCCAGCTCACCACAGGTGAAGGACACTGAAGCTTTCTTT. This translates into CASSPQVKDTEAFF.

The chain links TRBV25-1 to TRBJ2-1; 7 nucleotides agree with TRBD1. The V and J ends lost 8 bases and 8 bases, in that order; junction bases with no gene match: 21. The CDR3 consists of 17 residues. From germline, CDR1 is MGHDK and CDR2 SYGVNS. CDR3 in amino acids: CASSLVTRDSDRDEQFF. Here the CDR3 DNA reads TGTGCCAGCTCCCTCGTGACCCGGGACAGCGACCGGGATGAGCAGTTCTTC.

V gene TRBV7-9 combines with J gene TRBJ2-1, with D possibly being TRBD2 (6 bases). This CDR3 is 15 amino acids long. Germline CDR1 reads SEHNR; CDR2 reads FQNEAQ (reference sequence). V was clipped by 0 bases and J by 3 bases, with 9 bases between them. The CDR3 region is CASSLASGRYNEQFF. CDR3 bases: TGTGCCAGCAGCTTAGCTAGCGGACGCTACAATGAGCAGTTCTTC.

This chain connects TRBV6-2 or TRBV6-3 to TRBJ2-7; D not resolved. The CDR3 totals 13 residues. Trimming left V 0 bases short and J 3 bases short, with 6 bases between. The germline V gene has CDR1 MNHEY and CDR2 SVGEGT. CDR3: CASSYSGFYEQYF. DNA of the CDR3: TGTGCCAGCAGTTACTCTGGCTTCTACGAGCAGTACTTC.

The CDR3 DNA reads TGTGCCACCAGTCTCGGCAGGGAAAAGACCCAGTACTTC. It yields the protein CATSLGREKTQYF. The rearrangement links TRBV15 to TRBJ2-5; tentatively, D is TRBD1 (5 bases). CDR1 and CDR2 (germline): LNHNV, YYDKDF (reference sequence). The CDR3 is 13 residues long. V shed 6 bases and J shed 6 bases, with 14 bases lying between them.

This rearrangement joins TRBV2 to TRBJ1-6; D unclear. CDR1 is SNHLY, CDR2 FYNNEI, per germline. The CDR3 contains 14 residues. V lost 8 bases to trimming and J lost 0 bases, with 8 bases between them. The CDR3 DNA follows: TGTGCCAGCCGGGGAAGCTCCTATAATTCACCCCTCCACTTT. Translation: CASRGSSYNSPLHF.

This chain uses TRBV25-1 with TRBJ1-1; D is perhaps TRBD1 (6 bases). Trimming took 0 bases from V and 2 from J, leaving 10 bases between them. Germline V gene lookup returns CDR1 MGHDK and CDR2 SYGVNS. This CDR3 is 15 amino acids long. The CDR3, as DNA: TGTGCCAGCAGTGAATATGGGACACCAAACACTGAAGCTTTCTTT. This translates into CASSEYGTPNTEAFF.

The V and J genes are TRBV9 and TRBJ1-6; no clear D gene. The V gene lost 0 bases and the J gene lost 0 bases, with 10 bases spanning the gap. The CDR3 totals 17 residues. Germline CDR1 and CDR2: SGDLS and YYNGEE. The CDR3 spells CASSVGALSSYNSPLHF. As DNA, the CDR3 is TGTGCCAGCAGCGTAGGGGCACTGAGCTCCTATAATTCACCCCTCCACTTT.

The chain carries TRBV2 and TRBJ1-4; D unresolved. V lost 2 bases to trimming and J lost 3 bases, with 4 bases between them. CDR3 length equals 13 residues. The germline CDR1 and CDR2 sequences are SNHLY and FYNNEI. The chain's CDR3 is CASSEIANEKLFF. In DNA form, the CDR3 reads TGTGCCAGCAGTGAAATCGCTAATGAAAAACTGTTTTTT.

This clone was counted between two and nine times. The chain employs TRBV12-3 or TRBV12-4 and TRBJ1-2; a weak D match, TRBD1 (6 bases). V lost 6 bases to trimming and J lost 10 bases, with 12 bases between them. This CDR3 is 11 amino acids long. The CDR3 region is CASSPRDNYTF. For the CDR3, the DNA is TGTGCCAGCAGCCCCCGGGACAACTACACCTTC.

The chain links TRBV24-1 to TRBJ1-6; D may be TRBD1 (5 bases). The CDR3 is 19 residues long. The germline CDR1 and CDR2 sequences are KGHDR and SFDVKD. V lost 0 bases, J lost 10 bases, and 24 bases lay in between. CDR3 nucleotides: TGTGCCACCAGTGATTTGTCGTTTTCCGGTACAGGCCTAGGGTCACCCCTCCACTTT. This gives the protein CATSDLSFSGTGLGSPLHF.

Details on this clone: A much larger clone lies one base from this, so it may be a read error. The chain employs TRBV11-3 and TRBJ1-2; D not resolved. Trimming stripped 6 bases from V and 4 bases from J, with 15 bases between. The CDR3 totals 14 residues. The germline V gene has CDR1 SGHNT and CDR2 YENEEA. DNA of the CDR3: TGTGCCAGCAGTAGCGGGGAGTACGGCTATGGCTACACCTTC. Protein sequence: CASSSGEYGYGYTF.

V and J are TRBV5-1 and TRBJ2-6; perhaps TRBD1 as D (6 bases). The CDR3 is 15 amino acids. V lost 0 bases, J lost 5 bases, and 9 bases lay in between. The germline CDR1 and CDR2 sequences are SGHRS and YFSETQ. In DNA, the CDR3 is TGCGCCAGCAGCTTGGGGGGGCGTAGGGCCAACGTCCTGACTTTC. It is translated as CASSLGGRRANVLTF.

This clone was seen once. The chain recombines TRBV5-1 with TRBJ1-2, with 10 bases lining up with TRBD1. The CDR3 is made up of 14 amino acids. Germline CDR1 and CDR2: SGHRS and YFSETQ. The V and J ends lost 3 bases and 8 bases, in that order; junction bases with no gene match: 7. CDR3 nucleotide sequence: TGCGCCAGCAGCTCTCCGGGACAGGGGAAAGGCTACACCTTC. Amino acids: CASSSPGQGKGYTF.

This rearrangement joins TRBV9 to TRBJ2-3; possibly TRBD2 for D (6 bases). Germline lookup yields CDR1 SGDLS and CDR2 YYNGEE. V was clipped by 0 bases and J by 5 bases, with 16 bases between them. The CDR3 runs 16 residues. DNA of the CDR3: TGTGCCAGCAGCGTAGGGGACTTGGGGGTTGAAGATACGCAGTATTTT. Translating it yields CASSVGDLGVEDTQYF.

V and J are TRBV11-3 and TRBJ1-1; 9 bases match TRBD1. V lost 3 bases and J lost 5; bases outside the gene matches: 10. The CDR3 sequence is 16 residues long. Germline lookup yields CDR1 SGHNT and CDR2 YENEEA. The CDR3 DNA sequence: TGTGCCAGCAGCTTGACCGGGACAGGGCTTCGGACTGAAGCTTTCTTT. This gives the protein CASSLTGTGLRTEAFF.

The chain is built from TRBV7-3 and TRBJ1-1, with 10 bases lining up with TRBD1. V was pared by 5 bases and J by 6 bases, with 15 bases of the junction left unmatched. Looked up from germline, CDR1 is SGHTA and CDR2 is FQGTGA. This CDR3 has 17 amino acids. CDR3 protein: CASSLTGTGVLSAEAFF. The CDR3 nucleotides read TGTGCCAGCAGCCTTACCGGGACAGGGGTTTTGTCTGCTGAAGCTTTCTTT.

J is TRBJ2-3 and V is TRBV5-1, with D possibly matching TRBD1 (6 bases). V was clipped by 3 bases and J by 1 base, with 24 bases between them. The CDR3 loop spans 19 amino acids. Germline CDR1 SGHRS, CDR2 YFSETQ. CDR3 amino acids: CASSSKKQGTALGTDTQYF. The DNA of the CDR3 is TGCGCCAGCAGCTCCAAAAAACAGGGTACGGCTTTGGGCACAGATACGCAGTATTTT.

The V and J genes are TRBV10-1 and TRBJ2-7; D might be TRBD2 (6 bases). The CDR3 length is 15 residues. Germline V gene lookup returns CDR1 WNHNN and CDR2 SYGVQD (reference sequence). The ends were cut back, 0 bases at V and 5 bases at J, with 14 bases in the middle. CDR3 amino acids: CASSESRGWEDEQYF. DNA of the CDR3: TGCGCCAGCAGTGAGTCGCGGGGCTGGGAGGACGAGCAGTACTTC.

DNA for the CDR3: TGCAGTGCTAGTGTCGTAGACAATGAGCAGTTCTTC. This translates into CSASVVDNEQFF. This chain uses TRBV20-1 with TRBJ2-1; D gene unclear. Looked up from germline, CDR1 is DFQATT and CDR2 is SNEGSKA (reference sequence). The CDR3 runs 12 residues. The V end lost 3 bases, the J end lost 5 bases, and 8 bases lay between the germline ends.

This clone was found once. This rearrangement joins TRBV2 to TRBJ1-5; 7 nucleotides match TRBD1. CDR1 and CDR2 from the germline V gene are SNHLY and FYNNEI. V lost 4 bases and J lost 5; bases outside the gene matches: 8. This CDR3 contains 15 residues. The DNA of the CDR3 is TGTGCCAGCAGTGTCCCAGGGGGGTTGGATCAGCCCCAGCATTTT. Amino acid sequence: CASSVPGGLDQPQHF. The variable domain in full, completed from reference TRBV2 and TRBJ1-5, reads EPEVTQTPSHQVTQMGQEVILRCVPISNHLYFYWYRQILGQKVEFLVSFYNNEISEKSEIFDDQFSVERPDGSNFTLKIRSTKLEDSAMYFCASSVPGGLDQPQHFGDGTRLSIL.